This passage covers 8 T cell receptor beta chains from one sample sequenced in a study of vaccination effects on CD4 cells after COVID-19. Their recognized antigens are unknown. With the ViraFEST assay, the study expanded antigen-specific CD4+ T cells using viral peptide pools, then sequenced them. Researchers isolated CD4+ T cells once around 11 days of culture had elapsed. By PCR, the person was confirmed to have had SARS-CoV-2 infection between March and December 2020. TCRdb keeps only in-frame clones here, not all; method: immunoSEQ multiplex PCR. The repertoire holds approximately 31,000 clones, with approximately 78% as singletons. The sample consisted of CD4+ T cells from PBMCs cultured with a peptide pool, taken before COVID-19 vaccination. The receptor source for this set is a human donor who had a prior SARS-CoV-2 infection.

The chain recombines TRBV7-8 with TRBJ2-7, with D hard to call. With 0 bases removed from V and 3 bases from J, the gap between germline ends came to 18 bases. The CDR3 loop spans 17 amino acids. Germline loops: CDR1 SGHVS, CDR2 FQNEAQ. The DNA for the CDR3 is TGTGCCAGCAGCTTAGCAGGGTCGTCTGCTCCTAACTACGAGCAGTACTTC. Translating gives CASSLAGSSAPNYEQYF.

Only a few counts were recorded for this clone. The V and J genes are TRBV11-2 and TRBJ1-3; a possible D gene is TRBD1 (6 bases). The CDR3 is 14 residues long. Germline V lookup: CDR1 SGHAT, CDR2 FQNNGV. Trimming removed 4 bases from V and 9 bases from J, with 16 bases in between. CDR3 loop: CASSSSSGGPTIYF. Written as DNA, the CDR3 is TGTGCCAGCAGCTCCTCCTCCGGGGGGCCCACCATATATTTT.

The gene calls are TRBV6-5 and TRBJ2-1, with TRBD2 identical over 9 bases. V shed 5 bases and J 5 bases; nucleotides not matched to a gene: 7. CDR1 and CDR2 from the germline V gene are MNHEY and SVGAGI. This CDR3 is built from 15 residues. DNA for the CDR3: TGTGCCAGCAGTAGAGCGGGGGGCCCCGACAATGAGCAGTTCTTC. Its protein is CASSRAGGPDNEQFF.

This chain joins TRBV5-1 and TRBJ2-2, with 10 positions matching TRBD2. V gave up 5 bases and J gave up 3 bases; unmatched junction bases: 7. Germline assignment: CDR1 SGHRS and CDR2 YFSETQ. The CDR3 runs to 16 residues. CDR3 nucleotides: TGCGCCAGCAGGGTTAGGACTAGCGGAGACACCGGGGAGCTGTTTTTT. Its translation: CASRVRTSGDTGELFF.

This clone showed up just a few times. The chain couples TRBV5-6 to TRBJ2-1, with D tentatively TRBD1 or TRBD2 (6 bases each). V was shortened by 3 bases and J by 0 bases, with 13 bases between the two germline ends. CDR1 is SGHDT and CDR2 is YYEEEE in the germline V gene. This CDR3 comprises 16 residues. The CDR3 loop reads CASSSPGASSYNEQFF. The CDR3 DNA sequence: TGTGCCAGCAGCTCCCCGGGGGCAAGCTCCTACAATGAGCAGTTCTTC.

The gene calls are TRBV20-1 and TRBJ2-3; 7 positions agree with TRBD2. Germline V lookup: CDR1 DFQATT, CDR2 SNEGSKA (reference sequence). The CDR3 consists of 15 residues. Trimming took 3 bases from V and 3 from J; bases not matched to a gene: 9. The CDR3 spells CSASGGGSFTDTQYF. DNA for the CDR3: TGCAGTGCTAGTGGTGGCGGGAGTTTTACAGATACGCAGTATTTT.

This clone was counted a few times. The rearrangement uses TRBV27 and TRBJ1-2; D unresolved. V was trimmed by 2 bases and J by 4 bases, leaving 8 bases between them. The CDR3 covers 13 residues. CDR1 is MNHEY, CDR2 SMNVEV, per germline (reference sequence). This CDR3 reads CASSLQQSYGYTF. As DNA, the CDR3 is TGTGCCAGCAGTTTACAACAGAGCTATGGCTACACCTTC.

The chain is built from TRBV2 and TRBJ1-6; a possible D gene is TRBD1 (5 bases). Germline V lookup: CDR1 SNHLY, CDR2 FYNNEI. The CDR3 loop spans 13 amino acids. Trimming left V 4 bases short and J 7 bases short, with 8 bases between. CDR3 amino acids: CASSGQQNSPLHF. The CDR3, as DNA: TGTGCCAGCAGTGGACAGCAGAATTCACCCCTCCACTTT.